Below, 6 T cell receptor beta chains from the same sample are listed, as sequenced in a study of CD8 T cells in Susac syndrome. When the RNA was reverse transcribed, random hexamers were used with an input of 0.5 to 1 ug. TCRdb analysed the immunoSEQ multiplex PCR reads with MiXCR anew, one entry per CDR3 protein. The sample comprises some 400,000 distinct CDR3 sequences, 75% to 90% of which are singletons, and roughly 0.11% rests with the top ten. Sequenced input: CD8+ T cells from PBMCs. These TCRs come from a human donor with multiple sclerosis.

The CDR3 DNA is TGTGCCAGCAGCCAAGATCCCATTAGTGGGATCGAGCAGTTCTTC. It encodes CASSQDPISGIEQFF. The chain carries TRBV3-1 and TRBJ2-1; D gene ambiguous. From germline, CDR1 is LGHDT and CDR2 YNNKEL (reference sequence). V lost 0 bases and J lost 10, with 16 bases in between. The CDR3 runs to 15 residues.

This clonotype was recorded a few times. The rearrangement uses TRBV2 and TRBJ1-1; a possible D gene is TRBD1 (6 bases). Germline V lookup: CDR1 SNHLY, CDR2 FYNNEI. V gave up 6 bases and J gave up 0 bases, with 11 bases separating them. CDR3 length: 14 residues. The CDR3 loop is CASSATGMNTEAFF. The CDR3 DNA sequence: TGTGCCAGCAGCGCGACAGGTATGAACACTGAAGCTTTCTTT.

In its sample, this clonotype was seen once. V and J are TRBV2 and TRBJ1-2, with D perhaps matching TRBD1 (6 bases). Per germline, CDR1 SNHLY and CDR2 FYNNEI. The CDR3 extends over 17 amino acids. Trimming removed 4 bases from V and 1 base from J, with 19 bases in between. The CDR3 DNA reads as TGTGCCAGCAGTGTGGGAACAGGGTCTGAGTATAACTATGGCTACACCTTC. Translation: CASSVGTGSEYNYGYTF.

The rearrangement links TRBV27 to TRBJ2-7; D is uncertain. The CDR3 length is 11 residues. Trimming stripped 8 bases from V and 3 bases from J, with 8 bases between. Germline loops: CDR1 MNHEY, CDR2 SMNVEV (reference sequence). CDR3: CASQTLYEQYF. CDR3 DNA: TGTGCCAGCCAAACTCTCTACGAGCAGTACTTC.

The chain combines TRBV6-5 with TRBJ1-6; TRBD1 matches 7 bases. The CDR3 is 17 residues long. V was clipped by 4 bases and J by 9 bases; unmatched bases: 15. Germline loops: CDR1 MNHEY, CDR2 SVGAGI. This CDR3 reads CASSSRLEGANRSPLHF. CDR3 DNA: TGTGCCAGCAGTTCAAGACTTGAGGGGGCAAACCGTTCACCCCTCCACTTT.

The gene calls are TRBV7-9 and TRBJ1-1; tentatively, D is TRBD1 (6 bases). The CDR3 has 13 residues. Per germline, CDR1 SEHNR and CDR2 FQNEAQ (reference sequence). Trimming shortened V by 4 bases and J by 6 bases, and 12 bases separated the two germline ends. In DNA, the CDR3 is TGTGCCAGCAGCTCACCACAGGGTGCTGAAGCTTTCTTT. It encodes CASSSPQGAEAFF. The variable domain in full, with the rest retrieved from reference TRBV7-9 and TRBJ1-1, is DTGVSQNPRHKITKRGQNVTFRCDPISEHNRLYWYRQTLGQGPEFLTYFQNEAQLEKSRLLSDRFSAERPKGSFSTLEIQRTEQGDSAMYLCASSSPQGAEAFFGQGTRLTVV.